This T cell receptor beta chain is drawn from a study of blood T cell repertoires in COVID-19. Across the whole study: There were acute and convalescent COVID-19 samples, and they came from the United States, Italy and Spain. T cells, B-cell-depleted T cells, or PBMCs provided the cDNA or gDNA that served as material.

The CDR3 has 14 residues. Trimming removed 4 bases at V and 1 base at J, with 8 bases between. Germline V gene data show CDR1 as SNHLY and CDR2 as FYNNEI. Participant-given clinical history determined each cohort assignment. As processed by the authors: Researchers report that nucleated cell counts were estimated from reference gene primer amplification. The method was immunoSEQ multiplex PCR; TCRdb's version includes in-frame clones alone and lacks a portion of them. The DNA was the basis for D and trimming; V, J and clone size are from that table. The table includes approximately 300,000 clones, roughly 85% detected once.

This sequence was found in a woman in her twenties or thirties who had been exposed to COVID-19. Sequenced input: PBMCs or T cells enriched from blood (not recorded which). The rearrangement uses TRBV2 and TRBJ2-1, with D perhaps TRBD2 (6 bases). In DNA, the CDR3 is TGTGCCAGCAGTGGTCTAGCGTCCTACAATGAGCAGTTCTTC. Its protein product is CASSGLASYNEQFF.